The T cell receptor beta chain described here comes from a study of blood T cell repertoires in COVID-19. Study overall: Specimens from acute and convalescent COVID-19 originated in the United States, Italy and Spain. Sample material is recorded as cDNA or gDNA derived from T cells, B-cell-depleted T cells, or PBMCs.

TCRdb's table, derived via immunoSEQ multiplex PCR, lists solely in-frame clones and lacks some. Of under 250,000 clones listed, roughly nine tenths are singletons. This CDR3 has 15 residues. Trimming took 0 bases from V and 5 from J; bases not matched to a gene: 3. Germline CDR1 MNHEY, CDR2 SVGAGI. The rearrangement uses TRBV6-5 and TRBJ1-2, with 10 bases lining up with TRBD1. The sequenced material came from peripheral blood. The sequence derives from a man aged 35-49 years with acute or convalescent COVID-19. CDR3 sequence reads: CASSYSGQGLYGYTF. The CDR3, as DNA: TGTGCCAGCAGTTACTCGGGACAGGGGCTATATGGCTACACCTTC.